A selection of T cell receptor beta chains follows, all from one sample in a study of T cell changes during pregnancy in multiple sclerosis. Assay used: immunoSEQ multiplex PCR; TCRdb lists only in-frame clones, some missing. Here the sample spans 35,000 to 45,000 clones, 85% to 90% being singletons. The input for sequencing was peripheral blood, taken in the second trimester of pregnancy. The receptors here all came from a female donor in good health, enrolled as a control in a pregnancy study. Both conserved end residues are part of each CDR3. The order of the fields is J gene, V gene, clone size, D gene, CDR3 DNA, CDR3 protein. The D gene is left open where the match is weak. Expanded clones are given a class, and other clones once, few, many or no size at all.

>TRBJ1-2|TRBV6-5|.|.
TGTGCCAGCACGTTGGACACAACAGGGTCGGGCGGCTACACCTTC
CASTLDTTGSGGYTF
>TRBJ2-7|TRBV5-5|.|TRBD1
TGTGCCAGCAGCTGGGACAGGGGGCAAGCCTACGAGCAGTACTTC
CASSWDRGQAYEQYF
>TRBJ1-2|TRBV9|few|TRBD1
TGTGCCAGCAGCCTGGGGACAGGGACTAACTATGGCTACACCTTC
CASSLGTGTNYGYTF
>TRBJ2-5|TRBV2|.|.
TGTGCCAGCAGTCCAGAGAGAGCGGAGACCCAGTACTTC
CASSPERAETQYF
>TRBJ1-4|TRBV30|.|.
TGTGCCTGGGGCCCTGCATCAACCCTCCTTAATGAAAAACTGTTTTTT
CAWGPASTLLNEKLFF
>TRBJ1-2|TRBV11-2|.|TRBD1
TGTGCCAGCAGCATACCGGGACAGAGCGGAAATGGCTACACCTTC
CASSIPGQSGNGYTF
>TRBJ2-3|TRBV7-8|.|TRBD2
TGTGCCAGCAGCTTCCTAGCGGGACGAGGCACAGATACGCAGTATTTT
CASSFLAGRGTDTQYF
>TRBJ2-5|TRBV15|once|.
TGTGCCACCAGCAGAGGGAGGATACAAGAGACCCAGTACTTC
CATSRGRIQETQYF
>TRBJ2-3|TRBV6-5|.|TRBD1
TGTGCCAGCAGTTCGACAGGGATTGGGGCAGATACGCAGTATTTT
CASSSTGIGADTQYF
>TRBJ1-2|TRBV10-3|.|.
TGTGCCATCAGTGATCAGGAGGACTATGGCTACACCTTC
CAISDQEDYGYTF
>TRBJ2-6|TRBV7-9|.|TRBD1
TGTGCCAGCGACAGGGGGCACTCTGGGGCCAACGTCCTGACTTTC
CASDRGHSGANVLTF
>TRBJ1-1|TRBV19|few|TRBD1
TGTGCCAGTAGTGGACTGACGACAGGGATTGGGACTGAAGCTTTCTTT
CASSGLTTGIGTEAFF
>TRBJ1-1|TRBV5-4|.|.
TGTGCCAGCACGGCAGGCGGGAGGGAGAGGACTGAAGCTTTCTTT
CASTAGGRERTEAFF
>TRBJ1-1|TRBV28|.|.
TGTGCCAGCAGTAGACAGTTTGGCACTGAAGCTTTCTTT
CASSRQFGTEAFF
>TRBJ1-2|TRBV5-4|.|.
TGTGCCAGCAGCTCGGGACACTATTATGGGTATGGCTACACCTTC
CASSSGHYYGYGYTF
>TRBJ2-1|TRBV20-1|.|TRBD2
TGCAGTGCACAAGATCTGCTAGCGGAACTCTTC
CSAQDLLAELF
>TRBJ1-6|TRBV11-2|.|.
TGTGCCAGCAGCGCACAGTGGTCACCCCTCCACTTT
CASSAQWSPLHF
>TRBJ2-5|TRBV15|.|TRBD2
TGTGCCACCAGCGGTCCAACTAGCGTAGAGACCCAGTACTTC
CATSGPTSVETQYF
>TRBJ1-6|TRBV5-5|.|.
TGTGCCAGCAGCTTCGATTCAACAGGGAGCTCCTATAATTCACCCCTCCACTTT
CASSFDSTGSSYNSPLHF
>TRBJ2-2|TRBV5-4|.|TRBD1
TGTGCCAGCAGCTTGGTCACAGGGGGCAACACCGGGGAGCTGTTTTTT
CASSLVTGGNTGELFF
>TRBJ1-3|TRBV25-1|.|.
TGTGCCAGCAGAAAGGCGGGAGGGACCTCTGGAAACACCATATATTTT
CASRKAGGTSGNTIYF
>TRBJ2-2|TRBV29-1|few|TRBD2
TGCAGCGTTGAAGGACTAGCGGGGACCGGGGAGCTGTTTTTT
CSVEGLAGTGELFF
>TRBJ2-3|TRBV5-8|.|.
TGTGCCAGCAGCTTGGGTTCGAAAACTCCCGAAACAGATACGCAGTATTTT
CASSLGSKTPETDTQYF
>TRBJ2-1|TRBV13|.|.
TGTGCCAGCAGCTTCCCCGCGCCCGAGGGATTCTCCTACAATGAGCAGTTCTTC
CASSFPAPEGFSYNEQFF
>TRBJ1-1|TRBV20-1|.|.
TGCAGTGCTGATACAGACACTGAAGCTTTCTTT
CSADTDTEAFF
>TRBJ1-1|TRBV7-9|.|.
TGTGCCAGCAGCTTAGCGCCGCAGGGCATTACTGAAGCTTTCTTT
CASSLAPQGITEAFF
>TRBJ1-3|TRBV30|.|TRBD1
TGTGCCTGGAGTCGGGACAGCGGCCAGGGAAACACCATATATTTT
CAWSRDSGQGNTIYF
>TRBJ1-2|TRBV28|.|TRBD1
TGTGCCAGCAGTTTAGTACAGGGGAAAAGGGGCTACACCTTC
CASSLVQGKRGYTF
>TRBJ2-1|TRBV9|.|TRBD2
TGTGCCAGCAGCGTAGCGGCTAGCGGGGGGGATGCAGGGCCCTACAATGAGCAGTTCTTC
CASSVAASGGDAGPYNEQFF
>TRBJ1-1|TRBV2|.|.
TGTGCCAGCAGGGGTTCCCCCCTAGGCACTGAAGCTTTCTTT
CASRGSPLGTEAFF
>TRBJ1-5|TRBV6-6|few|.
TGTGCCAGCAGCTTACAGGGTTTCGGTCAGCCCCAGCATTTT
CASSLQGFGQPQHF
>TRBJ1-5|TRBV6-5|.|.
TGTGCCAGCAGTGGGTTAGGGGGCAATCAGCCCCAGCATTTT
CASSGLGGNQPQHF
>TRBJ2-2|TRBV5-1|.|TRBD2
TGCGCCAGCAGCCTAGAGACTAGCGGGAGAGCGGGGGAGCTGTTTTTT
CASSLETSGRAGELFF
>TRBJ1-2|TRBV19|.|.
TGTGCCAGTAGTATCAGCGTAGAAAACTATGGCTACACCTTC
CASSISVENYGYTF
>TRBJ2-5|TRBV12-5|.|.
TGTGCTAGTGGCCACAGGGCCCAGACCCAGTACTTC
CASGHRAQTQYF
>TRBJ1-2|TRBV13|.|TRBD1
TGTGCCAGCAGCTTAGGACAGGGGGGATTATACGGCTACACCTTC
CASSLGQGGLYGYTF
>TRBJ1-1|TRBV13|.|.
TGTGCCAGCAGCTTTGGGGAGGGGAACACTGAAGCTTTCTTT
CASSFGEGNTEAFF
>TRBJ1-1|TRBV6-5|.|TRBD1
TGTGCCAGCAGTCCGCTCCCGGGACAGGGCACTGAAGCTTTCTTT
CASSPLPGQGTEAFF
>TRBJ1-1|TRBV7-8|.|TRBD1
TGTGCCAGCAGCAGGGACAGGGCGGTATCGAACACTGAAGCTTTCTTT
CASSRDRAVSNTEAFF
>TRBJ1-2|TRBV5-6|.|TRBD1
TGTGCCAGCAGCTTACCCGGGACAGGGAAGAACTATGGCTACACCTTC
CASSLPGTGKNYGYTF
>TRBJ2-3|TRBV5-6|.|.
TGTGCCAGCAGCCCCCCTATCGAGGATACGCAGTATTTT
CASSPPIEDTQYF
>TRBJ2-3|TRBV20-1|.|.
TGCAGTGCTAGGGCTACAGATACGCAGTATTTT
CSARATDTQYF
>TRBJ2-7|TRBV2|.|.
TGTGCCAGCCGGGACACCTACGAGCAGTACTTC
CASRDTYEQYF
>TRBJ1-3|TRBV19|.|TRBD1
TGTGCCAGTAAACTTAAGGGACAGGGGGGACACACCATATATTTT
CASKLKGQGGHTIYF
>TRBJ2-3|TRBV9|.|TRBD2
TGTGCCAGCAGCGTAGCCAGCGGGGGGCAGTCAGATACGCAGTATTTT
CASSVASGGQSDTQYF
>TRBJ2-5|TRBV5-8|once|.
TGTGCCAGCAGCTTGGCCAACCGACAGCACCAAGAGACCCAGTACTTC
CASSLANRQHQETQYF
>TRBJ2-3|TRBV11-2|.|TRBD2
TGTGCCAGCAGCTTAGGCCAGCGGGAGGGCACAGATACGCAGTATTTT
CASSLGQREGTDTQYF
>TRBJ1-2|TRBV27|.|TRBD1
TGTGCCAGCAGCCCCAGGGGGCGCATCTATGGCTACACCTTC
CASSPRGRIYGYTF
>TRBJ2-2|TRBV2|.|.
TGTGCCAGCAGTGAGGAGGGCGCCGGGGAGCTGTTTTTT
CASSEEGAGELFF
>TRBJ2-1|TRBV4-2|.|TRBD2
TGTGCCAGCAGCCAAGGGGGGACTAGCGGGAGGGCCGGGAATGAGCAGTTCTTC
CASSQGGTSGRAGNEQFF
>TRBJ2-7|TRBV2|.|TRBD1
TGTGCCAGCAGCACAGGGGAGTATAACGAGCAGTACTTC
CASSTGEYNEQYF
>TRBJ1-2|TRBV27|.|.
TGTGCCAGCAGCCGGGAGGGAAGCTACACCTTC
CASSREGSYTF
>TRBJ1-5|TRBV5-5|.|TRBD1
TGTGCCAGCAGCTGGGACAGTTATAGCAATCAGCCCCAGCATTTT
CASSWDSYSNQPQHF
>TRBJ1-1|TRBV10-3|.|TRBD1
TGTGCCATCAGCCGAAACCCCCAGGGGGCGGCGAACACTGAAGCTTTCTTT
CAISRNPQGAANTEAFF
>TRBJ2-7|TRBV29-1|once|TRBD1
TGCAGCGTCGAGGGACAGGGGGTATACGAGCAGTACTTC
CSVEGQGVYEQYF
>TRBJ2-7|TRBV11-3|.|.
TGTGCCAGCAGCCAAGGACAGCCTAGTGTCGAGCAGTACTTC
CASSQGQPSVEQYF
>TRBJ1-2|TRBV7-2|.|.
TGTGCCAGCAGCTCATTGTCCAGGGTGGAGGGCTACACCTTC
CASSSLSRVEGYTF
>TRBJ1-2|TRBV9|.|TRBD1
TGTGCCAGCAGCGGACAGGGGCCCTATGGCTACACCTTC
CASSGQGPYGYTF
>TRBJ2-7|TRBV27|.|TRBD2
TGTGCCAGCAGTGAACTAGCGGGAAGCTCCTACGAGCAGTACTTC
CASSELAGSSYEQYF